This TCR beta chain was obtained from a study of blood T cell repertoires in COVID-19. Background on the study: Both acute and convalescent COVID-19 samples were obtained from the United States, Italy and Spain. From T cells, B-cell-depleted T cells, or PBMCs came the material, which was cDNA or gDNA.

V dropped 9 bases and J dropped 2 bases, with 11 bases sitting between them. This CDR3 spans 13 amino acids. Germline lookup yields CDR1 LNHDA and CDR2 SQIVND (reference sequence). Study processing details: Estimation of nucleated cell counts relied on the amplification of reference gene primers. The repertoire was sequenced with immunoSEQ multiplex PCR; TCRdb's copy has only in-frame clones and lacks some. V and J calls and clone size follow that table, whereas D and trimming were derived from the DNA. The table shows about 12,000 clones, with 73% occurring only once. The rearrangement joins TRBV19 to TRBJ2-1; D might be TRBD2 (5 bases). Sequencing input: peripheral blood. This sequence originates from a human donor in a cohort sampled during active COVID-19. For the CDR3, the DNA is TGTGCCAGCCGGAGGAGCCCCTACAATGAGCAGTTCTTC. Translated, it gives CASRRSPYNEQFF.